This T cell receptor (beta chain) is drawn from a study of early T cells in non-severe SARS-CoV-2 infection. On the study more broadly: Unsorted whole-blood RNA was sequenced in bulk, leaving chains unpaired.

There are a few counts of this clonotype. The CDR3 is 16 residues long. Individual cDNA molecules received unique molecular identifiers. TCRdb used MiXCR to reprocess the 5' RACE reads, holding one entry per CDR3 protein. The sample contains about 55,000 distinct CDR3 sequences, under 8.5% of which appear only once. The sequenced sample was whole blood. The clonotype comes from an adult who was a healthcare worker with PCR-confirmed SARS-CoV-2 infection or an uninfected control (not recorded which). The chain combines TRBV21-1 with TRBJ2-1; TRBD2 reflects the table's D call only, with no check against the DNA. TRBV21-1 is listed as a pseudogene. The CDR3 here is CASSKVLSGGANEQFF. CDR3 bases: TGTGCCAGCAGCAAAGTTCTGAGCGGGGGAGCGAATGAGCAGTTCTTC.